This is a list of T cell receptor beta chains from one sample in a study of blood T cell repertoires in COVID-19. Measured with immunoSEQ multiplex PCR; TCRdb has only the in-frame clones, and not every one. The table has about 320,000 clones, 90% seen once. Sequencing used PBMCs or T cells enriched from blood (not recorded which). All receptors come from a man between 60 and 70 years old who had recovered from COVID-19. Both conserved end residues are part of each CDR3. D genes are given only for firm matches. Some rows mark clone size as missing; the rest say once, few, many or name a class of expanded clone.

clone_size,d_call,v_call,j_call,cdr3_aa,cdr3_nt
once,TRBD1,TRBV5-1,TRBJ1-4,CASSFGQGGEKLFF,TGCGCCAGCAGCTTTGGACAGGGAGGGGAAAAACTGTTTTTT
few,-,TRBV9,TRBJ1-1,CASSQTAGDEAFF,TGTGCCAGCAGCCAAACGGCGGGGGACGAAGCTTTCTTT
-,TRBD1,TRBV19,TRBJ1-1,CASSNRGMSSTEAFF,TGTGCCAGTAGTAACAGGGGAATGAGTAGTACTGAAGCTTTCTTT
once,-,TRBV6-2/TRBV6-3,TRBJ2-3,CASSYSGGSDTQYF,TGTGCCAGCAGTTATTCGGGGGGCTCAGATACGCAGTATTTT
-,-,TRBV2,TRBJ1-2,CASSEGWNRANYGYTF,TGTGCCAGCAGTGAAGGCTGGAACAGGGCTAACTATGGCTACACCTTC
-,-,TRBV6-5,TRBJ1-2,CASSYFQGQDYGYTF,TGTGCCAGCAGTTACTTTCAGGGGCAAGACTATGGCTACACCTTC
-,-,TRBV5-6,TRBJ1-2,CASSPQGANYGYTF,TGTGCCAGCAGCCCCCAAGGGGCTAACTATGGCTACACCTTC
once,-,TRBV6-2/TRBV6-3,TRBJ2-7,CASSYSADRLNYEQYF,TGTGCCAGCAGTTACTCCGCCGACAGGTTAAACTACGAGCAGTACTTC
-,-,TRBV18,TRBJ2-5,CASSPLGSSRYQETQYF,TGTGCCAGCTCACCATTGGGCAGCTCACGGTACCAAGAGACCCAGTACTTC
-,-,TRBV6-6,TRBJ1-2,CASNADSNYGYTF,TGTGCCAGCAACGCAGACAGTAACTATGGCTACACCTTC
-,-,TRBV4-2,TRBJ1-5,CASSQGGAAAGYMGQPQHF,TGTGCCAGCAGCCAGGGAGGGGCGGCGGCAGGGTATATGGGACAGCCCCAGCATTTT
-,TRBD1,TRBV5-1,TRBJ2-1,CASSLEGAFRGLSDNEQFF,TGCGCCAGCAGCTTGGAGGGGGCATTTAGGGGGCTTTCCGACAATGAGCAGTTCTTC
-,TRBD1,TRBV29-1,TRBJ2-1,CSGLGTGSYNEQFF,TGCAGCGGCCTAGGGACAGGGTCCTACAATGAGCAGTTCTTC
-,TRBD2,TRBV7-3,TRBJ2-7,CASSLGAGVNSYEQYF,TGTGCCAGCAGCTTAGGAGCGGGAGTGAACTCCTACGAGCAGTACTTC
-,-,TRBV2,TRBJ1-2,CASSLIRAGGNYGYTF,TGTGCCAGCAGCCTAATTAGGGCCGGAGGTAACTATGGCTACACCTTC
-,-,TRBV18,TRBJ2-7,CASSPLQGRGHEQYF,TGTGCCAGCTCACCATTGCAGGGGCGCGGCCACGAGCAGTACTTC
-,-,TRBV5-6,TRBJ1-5,CASSTGQSNQPQHF,TGTGCCAGCAGCACCGGACAGAGCAATCAGCCCCAGCATTTT
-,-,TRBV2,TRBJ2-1,CASDPRGNNEQFF,TGTGCCAGCGATCCCCGGGGTAACAATGAGCAGTTCTTC
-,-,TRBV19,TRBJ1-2,CASSIPGRKSYTF,TGTGCCAGTAGTATACCGGGGAGAAAGAGCTACACCTTC
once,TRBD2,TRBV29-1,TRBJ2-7,CSVRGAGGTYEQYF,TGCAGCGTGAGGGGAGCGGGGGGGACCTACGAGCAGTACTTC
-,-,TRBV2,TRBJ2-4,CASSERNIQYF,TGTGCCAGCAGTGAGAGGAACATTCAGTACTTC
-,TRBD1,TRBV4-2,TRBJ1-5,CASSQEQGANQPQHF,TGTGCCAGCAGCCAAGAACAGGGGGCGAATCAGCCCCAGCATTTT
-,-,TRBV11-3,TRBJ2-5,CASSPGGVDTTQYF,TGTGCCAGCAGCCCCGGGGGTGTCGATACTACCCAGTACTTC
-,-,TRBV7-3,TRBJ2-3,CATSSGLETDTQYF,TGTGCCACCTCCTCGGGACTGGAAACAGATACGCAGTATTTT
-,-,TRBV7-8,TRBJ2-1,CASSFLAASSYNEQFF,TGTGCCAGCAGCTTTTTAGCGGCCAGCTCCTACAATGAGCAGTTCTTC
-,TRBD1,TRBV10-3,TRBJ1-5,CASQGTGDQPQHF,TGTGCCTCACAGGGGACAGGCGATCAGCCCCAGCATTTT
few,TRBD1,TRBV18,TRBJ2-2,CASSPRQGDTGELFF,TGTGCCAGCTCACCACGACAGGGGGACACCGGGGAGCTGTTTTTT
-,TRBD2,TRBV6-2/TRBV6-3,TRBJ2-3,CASSYGVAGVISTDTQYF,TGTGCCAGCAGTTACGGGGTAGCGGGGGTTATAAGCACAGATACGCAGTATTTT
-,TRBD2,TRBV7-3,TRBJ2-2,CASSSGLAGSGELFF,TGTGCCAGCAGCTCGGGACTAGCGGGAAGCGGGGAGCTGTTTTTT
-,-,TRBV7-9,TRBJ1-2,CASSHIPFDRFGYTF,TGTGCCAGCAGTCACATCCCATTCGACAGGTTTGGCTACACCTTC
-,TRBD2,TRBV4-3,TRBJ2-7,CASSRGTRGGLGEQYF,TGCGCCAGCAGCCGCGGGACTAGAGGGGGGTTAGGCGAGCAGTACTTC
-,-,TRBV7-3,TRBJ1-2,CASSPGHPYGYTF,TGTGCCAGCAGCCCCGGACACCCCTACGGCTACACCTTC
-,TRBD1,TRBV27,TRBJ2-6,CASSLVGQSRSGANVLTF,TGTGCCAGCAGTTTAGTGGGACAGTCTCGTTCTGGGGCCAACGTCCTGACTTTC
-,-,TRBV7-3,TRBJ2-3,CASSSATVSGAEDTQYF,TGTGCCAGCAGCTCGGCGACAGTTTCTGGTGCCGAAGATACGCAGTATTTT
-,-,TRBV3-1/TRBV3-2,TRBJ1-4,CASSQAAREKLFF,TGTGCCAGCAGCCAAGCCGCCCGGGAAAAACTGTTTTTT
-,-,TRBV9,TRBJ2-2,CASNRAGADTGELFF,TGTGCCAGCAACCGAGCAGGGGCAGACACCGGGGAGCTGTTTTTT
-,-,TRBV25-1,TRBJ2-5,CASSSRTAQETQYF,TGTGCCAGCTCATCTCGGACAGCTCAAGAGACCCAGTACTTC
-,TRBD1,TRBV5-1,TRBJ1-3,CASSLTGGDSGNTIYF,TGCGCCAGCAGCTTAACAGGGGGCGACTCTGGAAACACCATATATTTT
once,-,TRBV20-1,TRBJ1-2,CSARQGGVYTF,TGCAGTGCTAGACAGGGAGGTGTCTACACCTTC
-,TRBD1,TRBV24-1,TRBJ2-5,CATSDSYRGVIETQYF,TGTGCCACCAGTGATTCCTACAGGGGCGTTATAGAGACCCAGTACTTC
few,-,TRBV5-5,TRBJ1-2,CASSASLTGWGGYTF,TGTGCCAGCAGCGCTTCATTAACAGGGTGGGGTGGCTACACCTTC
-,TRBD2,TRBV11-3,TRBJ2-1,CASKKGLAGGFYNEQFF,TGTGCCAGCAAAAAGGGACTAGCGGGAGGTTTCTACAATGAGCAGTTCTTC
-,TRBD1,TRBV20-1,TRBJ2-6,CSASRGTGGSGANVLTF,TGCAGTGCTAGTCGCGGGACAGGGGGCTCTGGGGCCAACGTCCTGACTTTC
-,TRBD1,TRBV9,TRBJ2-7,CASSAGQALSEQYF,TGTGCCAGCAGCGCGGGACAGGCCCTCTCCGAGCAGTACTTC
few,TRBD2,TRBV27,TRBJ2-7,CASRRLAGGFYEQYF,TGTGCCAGCAGGAGACTAGCGGGAGGTTTCTACGAGCAGTACTTC
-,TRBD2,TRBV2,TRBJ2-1,CASSKRESYNEQFF,TGTGCCAGCAGCAAGCGGGAGAGTTACAATGAGCAGTTCTTC
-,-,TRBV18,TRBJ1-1,CASSPLQSQNTEAFF,TGTGCCAGCTCACCGTTACAGAGCCAGAACACTGAAGCTTTCTTT
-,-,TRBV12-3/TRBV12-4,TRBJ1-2,CASSGQRYGYTF,TGTGCCAGCAGCGGACAGAGATATGGCTACACCTTC
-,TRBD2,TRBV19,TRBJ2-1,CASSNPGTSGNEQFF,TGTGCCAGTAGTAATCCCGGGACTAGCGGAAATGAGCAGTTCTTC
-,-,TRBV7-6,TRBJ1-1,CASSLGGGRTEAFF,TGTGCCAGCAGCTTAGGCGGGGGACGTACTGAAGCTTTCTTT
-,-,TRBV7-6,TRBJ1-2,CASSLSGGNGYTF,TGTGCCAGCAGCTTATCGGGGGGGAATGGCTACACCTTC
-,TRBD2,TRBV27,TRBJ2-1,CASRKAGARDEQFF,TGTGCCAGCAGAAAAGCGGGGGCTAGGGATGAGCAGTTCTTC